This T cell receptor (beta chain) was sequenced in a study of control samples from healthy donors and cancer patients. Assay used: immunoSEQ multiplex PCR; TCRdb lists only in-frame clones, some missing. The profile covers more than 100,000 clones, with around 92% appearing a single time and 6.5% to 9.5% taken by the ten largest. CDR3 length equals 13 residues. The germline V gene encodes CDR1 SQVTM and CDR2 ANQGSEA. V lost 4 bases and J 7 bases, leaving 13 bases between the germline ends. The TCR sequence derives from a middle-aged man with head and neck cancer. The chain carries TRBV29-1 and TRBJ1-4; no clear D gene. The sequenced material came from PBMCs. The CDR3 sequence is CSVVFRVGEKLFF. CDR3 nucleotides: TGCAGCGTTGTATTTCGGGTTGGTGAAAAACTGTTTTTT.